Each of the 27 T cell receptor beta chains below was sequenced from the same sample in a study of T cell repertoires in cytomegalovirus infection (dated 2019 in TCRdb). For these receptors, no antigen is known. Explained via the paper, the treatment or condition label denotes: in vitro stimulation with specific CMV peptide epitopes to enrich CMV-specific T cells. Sequencing was carried out with an Illumina HiSeq 1500. TCRdb reran the public reads through fastp at Q25 and MiXCR, keeping productive beta chains. Rows with one shared CDR3 protein collapse into an entry with the most common genes and DNA. The sample yields around 710,000 distinct CDR3 sequences; 25% to 35% were counted once. About 12% of the sample is taken by the ten largest. The sample was cultured CD8+ T cells from PBMCs, taken from culture after CMV antigen stimulation. These receptors came from a human donor in good health (CMV status not recorded). Some clones in this sample may be carry-over from other donors' samples.

The rearrangement links TRBV20-1 to TRBJ1-1, with 7 positions matching TRBD1. With V trimmed by 2 bases and J by 3 bases, 3 bases remained unmatched. Per germline, CDR1 DFQATT and CDR2 SNEGSKA (reference sequence). This CDR3 region has 13 residues. The CDR3 region is CSARHTGDTEAFF. CDR3 DNA: TGCAGTGCTAGACATACAGGGGACACTGAAGCTTTCTTT.

The genes are TRBV5-5 and TRBJ2-2, with 10 nucleotides matching TRBD1. The CDR3 extends over 17 amino acids. V lost 3 bases, J lost 9 bases, and 14 bases stayed unmatched. Germline V CDR1 and CDR2: SGHKS, YYEKEE (reference sequence). The CDR3 DNA follows: TGTGCCAGCAGCTCGGAGACCGACAGGGGGCTTTATTGGGAGCTGTTTTTT. Translating gives CASSSETDRGLYWELFF.

The chain uses TRBV11-2 and TRBJ1-2; D ambiguous. The V end was cut by 3 bases, the J end by 3 bases, with 11 bases between. CDR3 length equals 14 residues. CDR1 is SGHAT and CDR2 is FQNNGV in the germline V gene. As DNA, the CDR3 is TGTGCCAGCAGCTTGTACGGAGGAGACTATGGCTACACCTTC. Protein sequence: CASSLYGGDYGYTF.

In this sample, this clonotype turned up many times. V usage is TRBV7-2 and J usage is TRBJ2-1; D is unresolved. Germline V gives CDR1 SGHTA, CDR2 FQGNSA. This CDR3 is 15 amino acids long. V dropped 8 bases and J dropped 8 bases, with 22 bases sitting between them. The chain's CDR3 is CASGVLALGLDEQFF. CDR3 in DNA: TGTGCCAGCGGGGTTTTAGCCCTTGGGTTGGATGAGCAGTTCTTC. Drawing the rest from reference TRBV7-2 and TRBJ2-1, the complete variable domain is GAGVSQSPSNKVTEKGKDVELRCDPISGHTALYWYRQSLGQGLEFLIYFQGNSAPDKSGLPSDRFSAERTGGSVSTLTIQRTQQEDSAVYLCASGVLALGLDEQFFGPGTRLTVL.

V gene TRBV7-8 combines with J gene TRBJ1-1; D not resolved. Trimming left V 2 bases short and J 5 bases short, with 9 bases between. The CDR3 is 13 residues long. Looked up from germline, CDR1 is SGHVS and CDR2 is FQNEAQ. The CDR3 loop is CASSLYLETEAFF. In nucleotides, the CDR3 is TGTGCCAGCAGCTTATATTTGGAGACTGAAGCTTTCTTT.

The chain is built from TRBV7-9 and TRBJ2-1; D gene uncertain. This CDR3 contains 11 residues. Trimming shortened V by 2 bases and J by 15 bases, and 11 bases separated the two germline ends. From germline, CDR1 is SEHNR and CDR2 FQNEAQ (reference sequence). For the CDR3, the DNA is TGTGCCAGCAGCTTAACGGGTTCACTGTTCTTC. Protein: CASSLTGSLFF.

Remarks on this clonotype: A much larger clone lies a single base off, so this may be a read error. V usage is TRBV7-2 and J usage is TRBJ1-3; no clear D. The CDR3 spans 15 residues. Germline lookup yields CDR1 SGHTA and CDR2 FQGNSA. In DNA form, the CDR3 reads TGTGCCAGCAGCTTAGGTCCATACTCTGGAAGCACCATATATTTT. Encoded protein: CASSLGPYSGSTIYF.

The rearrangement links TRBV7-9 to TRBJ2-7; no clear D. V lost 5 bases to trimming and J lost 5 bases, with 22 bases between them. This CDR3 contains 16 residues. Germline V gene sequence: CDR1 SEHNR, CDR2 FQNEAQ (reference sequence). For the CDR3, the DNA is TGTGCCAGCAGCCCCGACTCAGGTTTACAGAGGCACGAGCAGTACGTC. Protein sequence: CASSPDSGLQRHEQYV.

This clonotype was counted between two and nine times. This chain uses TRBV5-6 with TRBJ2-1; 7 bases map to TRBD2. The V segment lost 0 bases and the J segment 6 bases; nucleotides outside the gene matches: 3. The CDR3 totals 14 residues. Per germline, CDR1 SGHDT and CDR2 YYEEEE. CDR3 sequence: CASSLVGLVNEQFF. The CDR3 nucleotides are TGTGCCAGCAGCTTGGTCGGACTAGTCAATGAGCAGTTCTTC.

This rearrangement joins TRBV5-6 to TRBJ1-1; D ambiguous. V dropped 4 bases and J dropped 3 bases, with 16 bases sitting between them. Germline V gene sequence: CDR1 SGHDT, CDR2 YYEEEE. The length of the CDR3 is 15 residues. CDR3 sequence reads: CASSPTRGQYTEAFF. For the CDR3, the DNA is TGTGCCAGCAGCCCTACCCGTGGGCAGTACACTGAAGCTTTCTTT.

Points on this clonotype: At one end the junction does not follow the germline gene, possibly because of a read error. This sequence joins TRBV20-1 and TRBJ2-7; no clear D. The CDR3 contains 15 residues. CDR1 DFQATT and CDR2 SNEGSKA come from the germline V gene (reference sequence). CDR3 nucleotides: TGCAGTGCCAGAGGCCCAGACTGGGCCCTCTACGAGCAGTACTTC. It specifies CSARGPDWALYEQYF.

This chain links TRBV4-2 with TRBJ1-3; no clear D gene. Trimming removed 4 bases at V and 0 bases at J, with 13 bases between. The CDR3 consists of 16 residues. Germline CDR1 LGHNA, CDR2 YNFKEQ. Here the CDR3 reads CASSPRTGTSGNTIYF. CDR3 bases: TGTGCCAGCAGCCCCCGGACGGGCACCTCTGGAAACACCATATATTTT.

V gene TRBV5-6 combines with J gene TRBJ1-1; possibly TRBD1 for D (5 bases). CDR1 is SGHDT and CDR2 is YYEEEE in the germline V gene. The CDR3 loop spans 16 amino acids. Trimming removed 0 bases at V and 0 bases at J, with 12 bases between. Here the CDR3 reads CASSLEDGAMNTEAFF. The DNA for the CDR3 is TGTGCCAGCAGCTTGGAAGATGGGGCGATGAACACTGAAGCTTTCTTT.

The J gene is TRBJ2-5, the V gene TRBV2; weak D call: TRBD1 (6 bases). The ends were cut back, 6 bases at V and 0 bases at J, with 17 bases in the middle. The CDR3 covers 16 residues. CDR1 and CDR2 (germline): SNHLY, FYNNEI. Here the CDR3 reads CASSHPGQMYQETQYF. The CDR3 DNA follows: TGTGCCAGCAGCCATCCCGGACAGATGTACCAAGAGACCCAGTACTTC.

This clonotype was found a few times. The chain recombines TRBV19 with TRBJ1-1, with D hard to call. Germline assignment: CDR1 LNHDA and CDR2 SQIVND (reference sequence). The germline V and J ends were trimmed by 0 bases and 1 base, with 12 bases remaining between them. The CDR3 sequence is 16 residues long. CDR3 residues: CASSIDPEGSNTEAFF. CDR3 DNA: TGTGCCAGTAGTATAGACCCCGAGGGCTCGAACACTGAAGCTTTCTTT.

The rearrangement links TRBV7-9 to TRBJ2-1; TRBD2 matches at 8 bases. From germline, CDR1 is SEHNR and CDR2 FQNEAQ (reference sequence). The CDR3 is 15 residues long. V trimming: 1 base; J trimming: 8 bases; junction bases outside the gene matches: 7. CDR3 DNA: TGTGCCAGCAGCTTAGGCGGGGGGAACAGGGATGAGCAGTTCTTC. It encodes CASSLGGGNRDEQFF. Variable domain in full (rest from reference TRBV7-9 and TRBJ2-1): DTGVSQNPRHKITKRGQNVTFRCDPISEHNRLYWYRQTLGQGPEFLTYFQNEAQLEKSRLLSDRFSAERPKGSFSTLEIQRTEQGDSAMYLCASSLGGGNRDEQFFGPGTRLTVL.

This clonotype was detected only a few times. This chain links TRBV19 with TRBJ1-2; tentatively, D is TRBD1 (5 bases). The V end was cut by 4 bases, the J end by 2 bases, with 14 bases between. The CDR3 is 15 amino acids. The germline CDR1 and CDR2 sequences are LNHDA and SQIVND (reference sequence). In nucleotides, the CDR3 is TGTGCCAGTAGTACACCGGGACGCGCCAACTATGGCTACACCTTC. Encoded protein: CASSTPGRANYGYTF.

Concerning this clonotype: One end of the junction varies from germline; a read error may be responsible. The chain recombines TRBV4-1 with TRBJ1-1; perhaps TRBD1 as D (5 bases). The CDR3 extends over 15 amino acids. Per germline, CDR1 MGHRA and CDR2 YSYEKL. CDR3 in amino acids: CASSQVGMGDTEAFF. CDR3 nucleotide sequence: TGTGCCAGCAGCCAAGTGGGTATGGGGGACACTGAAGCTTTCTTT.

This clonotype was seen many times. The V call is TRBV27, the J call TRBJ1-5, with 7 bases that match TRBD1. The germline gives CDR1 MNHEY, CDR2 SMNVEV (reference sequence). The CDR3 consists of 15 residues. Unmatched junction bases numbered 13, after V lost 5 bases and J lost 9 bases. The CDR3 sequence is CASSIDREGNGPQHF. Written as DNA, the CDR3 is TGTGCCAGCAGTATTGACAGGGAGGGCAATGGGCCCCAGCATTTT.

The sample holds a few counts of this clonotype. The rearrangement uses TRBV27 and TRBJ1-1, with D perhaps TRBD1 (6 bases). There are 13 residues in the CDR3. Between the trimmed V and J ends, which lost 4 bases and 6 bases, there was a span of 12 bases. Germline CDR1 MNHEY, CDR2 SMNVEV (reference sequence). The CDR3 here is CASSSIGQPEAFF. CDR3 sequence (DNA): TGTGCCAGCAGTTCAATAGGACAGCCTGAAGCTTTCTTT.

The V and J genes are TRBV4-1 and TRBJ2-7, with TRBD1 identical over 9 bases. The J segment lost 2 bases and the V segment lost 1 base, leaving 6 bases of the junction unmatched. CDR1 is MGHRA, CDR2 YSYEKL, per germline. The CDR3 totals 16 residues. In nucleotides, the CDR3 is TGCGCCAGCAGCCAAGGGGGACAGGGAAGCCCCTACGAGCAGTACTTC. This sequence encodes CASSQGGQGSPYEQYF.

This clonotype was seen a handful of times. The CDR3: CASSFRTTSTDTQYF. The CDR3 DNA sequence: TGCGCCAGCAGCTTTCGGACAACTAGCACAGATACGCAGTATTTT. The chain links TRBV4-1 to TRBJ2-3, with a tentative D call TRBD1 (5 bases). The V gene lost 5 bases and the J gene lost 0 bases, with 12 bases spanning the gap. The germline V gene encodes CDR1 MGHRA and CDR2 YSYEKL. The CDR3 sequence is 15 residues long.

At least ten counts were recorded for this clonotype. The rearrangement uses TRBV5-6 and TRBJ2-1, with 13 positions matching TRBD2. CDR3 size: 17 residues. Germline V gene data show CDR1 as SGHDT and CDR2 as YYEEEE. V trimming: 4 bases; J trimming: 0 bases; junction bases outside the gene matches: 4. CDR3 DNA: TGTGCCAGCAGCCCGACTAGCGGGGGGTACTCCTACAATGAGCAGTTCTTC. This encodes CASSPTSGGYSYNEQFF.

The CDR3 DNA follows: TGTGCCAGCAGCCAAGCTCGGGGGGGCCCCCCCCCAGATACGCAGTATTTT. Amino acids: CASSQARGGPPPDTQYF. The J gene is TRBJ2-3, the V gene TRBV14; TRBD2 matches 8 bases. Germline V gene sequence: CDR1 SGHDN, CDR2 FVKESK. V lost 1 base, J lost 4 bases, and 10 bases stayed unmatched. CDR3 length: 17 amino acids.

This clonotype was counted only a few times. The chain carries TRBV4-3 and TRBJ1-3; tentatively, D is TRBD1 (6 bases). Trimming pared 1 base from V and 0 bases from J, leaving 7 bases between. The CDR3 has 15 residues. Germline CDR1 and CDR2: LGHNA and YSLEER. CDR3 coding DNA: TGCGCCAGCAGCCAAGGGACAGCCTCTGGAAACACCATATATTTT. Amino acid sequence: CASSQGTASGNTIYF.

This clonotype has just one count. This sequence joins TRBV28 and TRBJ1-3; TRBD1 aligns across 8 bases. Germline V gene data show CDR1 as MDHEN and CDR2 as SYDVKM. This CDR3 has 14 amino acids. Trimming at V came to 5 bases and at J to 6 bases, leaving 6 bases not matched to a gene. CDR3 coding DNA: TGTGCCAGCAGTGTGACAGGGGCGGTAAACACCATATATTTT. Translation gives CASSVTGAVNTIYF.

The V and J genes are TRBV7-2 and TRBJ2-1, with D hard to call. CDR1 is SGHTA and CDR2 is FQGNSA in the germline V gene. This CDR3 spans 14 amino acids. The ends were cut back, 5 bases at V and 7 bases at J, with 15 bases in the middle. The CDR3 region has the DNA TGTGCCAGCAGCCCCGGCAGGTTGTGGAATGAGCAGTTCTTC. Protein: CASSPGRLWNEQFF.